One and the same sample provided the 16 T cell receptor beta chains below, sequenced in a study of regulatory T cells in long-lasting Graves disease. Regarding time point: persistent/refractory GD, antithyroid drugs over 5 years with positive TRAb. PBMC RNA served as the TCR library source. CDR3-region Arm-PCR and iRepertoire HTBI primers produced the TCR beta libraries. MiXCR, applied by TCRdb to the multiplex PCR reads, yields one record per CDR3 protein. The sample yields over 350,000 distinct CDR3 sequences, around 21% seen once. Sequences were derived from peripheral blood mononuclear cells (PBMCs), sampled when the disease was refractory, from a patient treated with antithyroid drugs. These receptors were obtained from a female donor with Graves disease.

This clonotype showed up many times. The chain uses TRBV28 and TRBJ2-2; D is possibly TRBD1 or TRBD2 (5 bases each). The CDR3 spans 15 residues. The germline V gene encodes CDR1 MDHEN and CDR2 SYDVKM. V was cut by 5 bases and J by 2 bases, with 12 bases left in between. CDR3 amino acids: CASSLGTLNTGELFF. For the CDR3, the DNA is TGTGCCAGCAGTCTCGGGACGCTAAACACCGGGGAGCTGTTTTTT. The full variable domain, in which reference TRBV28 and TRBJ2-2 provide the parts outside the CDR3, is DVKVTQSSRYLVKRTGEKVFLECVQDMDHENMFWYRQDPGLGLRLIYFSYDVKMKEKGDIPEGYSVSREKKERFSLILESASTNQTSMYLCASSLGTLNTGELFFGEGSRLTVL.

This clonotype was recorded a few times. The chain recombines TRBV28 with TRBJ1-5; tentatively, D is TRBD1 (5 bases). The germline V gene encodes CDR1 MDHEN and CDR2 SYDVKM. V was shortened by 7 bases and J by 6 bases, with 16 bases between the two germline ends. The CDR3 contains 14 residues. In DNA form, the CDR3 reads TGTGCCAGCACCCCTTGGCAGGGTGGTCAGCCCCAGCATTTT. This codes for CASTPWQGGQPQHF.

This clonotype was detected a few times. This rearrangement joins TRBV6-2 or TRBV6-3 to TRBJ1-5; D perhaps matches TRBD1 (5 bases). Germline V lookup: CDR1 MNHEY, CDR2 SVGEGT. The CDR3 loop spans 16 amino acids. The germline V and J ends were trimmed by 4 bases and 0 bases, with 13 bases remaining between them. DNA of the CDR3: TGTGCCAGCAGTTCTCGGGACGGACTTAGCAATCAGCCCCAGCATTTT. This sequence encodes CASSSRDGLSNQPQHF.

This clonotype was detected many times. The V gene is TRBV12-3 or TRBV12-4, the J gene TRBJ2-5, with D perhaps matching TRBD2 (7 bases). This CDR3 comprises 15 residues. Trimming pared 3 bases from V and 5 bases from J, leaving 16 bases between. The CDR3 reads CASSFLGGARETQYF. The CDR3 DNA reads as TGTGCCAGCAGTTTTTTGGGGGGGGCTCGGGAGACCCAGTACTTC.

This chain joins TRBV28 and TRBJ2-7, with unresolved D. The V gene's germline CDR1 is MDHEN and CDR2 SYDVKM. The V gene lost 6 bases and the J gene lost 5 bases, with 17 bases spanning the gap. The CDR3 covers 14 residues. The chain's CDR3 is CASSPPIFGDEQYF. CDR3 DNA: TGTGCCAGCAGCCCCCCCATTTTTGGTGACGAGCAGTACTTC. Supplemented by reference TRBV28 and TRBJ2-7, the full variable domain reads DVKVTQSSRYLVKRTGEKVFLECVQDMDHENMFWYRQDPGLGLRLIYFSYDVKMKEKGDIPEGYSVSREKKERFSLILESASTNQTSMYLCASSPPIFGDEQYFGPGTRLTVT.

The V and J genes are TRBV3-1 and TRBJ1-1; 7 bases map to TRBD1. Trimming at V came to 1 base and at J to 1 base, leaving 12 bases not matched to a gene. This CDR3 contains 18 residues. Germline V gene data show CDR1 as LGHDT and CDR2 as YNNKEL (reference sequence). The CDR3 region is CASSQGTGVTTRNTEAFF. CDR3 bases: TGTGCCAGCAGCCAAGGTACAGGGGTTACTACAAGGAACACTGAAGCTTTCTTT.

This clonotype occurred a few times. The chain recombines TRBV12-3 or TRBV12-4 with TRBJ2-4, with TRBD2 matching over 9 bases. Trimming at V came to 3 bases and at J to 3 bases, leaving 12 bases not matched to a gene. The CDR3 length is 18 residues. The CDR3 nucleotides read TGTGCCAGCAGTTTGGGACTAGCACTAAGATTGAGCAAAAACATTCAGTACTTC. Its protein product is CASSLGLALRLSKNIQYF.

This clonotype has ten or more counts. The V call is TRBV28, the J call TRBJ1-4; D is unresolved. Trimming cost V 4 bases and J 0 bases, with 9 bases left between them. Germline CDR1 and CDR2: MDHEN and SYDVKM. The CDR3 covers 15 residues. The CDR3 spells CASSSPAATNEKLFF. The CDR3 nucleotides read TGTGCCAGCAGTTCTCCAGCTGCAACTAATGAAAAACTGTTTTTT.

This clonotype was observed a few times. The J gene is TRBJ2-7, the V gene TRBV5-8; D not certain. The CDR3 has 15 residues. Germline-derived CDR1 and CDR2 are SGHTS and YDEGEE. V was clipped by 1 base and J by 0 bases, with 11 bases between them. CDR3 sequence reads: CASSLYVKSSYEQYF. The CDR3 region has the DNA TGTGCCAGCAGCTTGTACGTGAAGAGCTCCTACGAGCAGTACTTC.

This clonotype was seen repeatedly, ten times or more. CDR3 residues: CSAPSPGQETQYF. CDR3 nucleotide sequence: TGCAGTGCCCCGTCCCCGGGCCAAGAGACCCAGTACTTC. The chain uses TRBV20-1 and TRBJ2-5; D gene unclear. Germline CDR1 DFQATT, CDR2 SNEGSKA (reference sequence). The CDR3 sequence is 13 residues long. Trimming took 6 bases from V and 1 from J, leaving 12 bases between them.

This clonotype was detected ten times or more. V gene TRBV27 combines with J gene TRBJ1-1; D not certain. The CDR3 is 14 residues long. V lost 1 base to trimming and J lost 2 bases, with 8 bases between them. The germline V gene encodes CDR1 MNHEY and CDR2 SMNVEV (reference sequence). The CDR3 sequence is CASSLYPANTEAFF. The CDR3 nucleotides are TGTGCCAGCAGTTTATATCCAGCCAACACTGAAGCTTTCTTT.

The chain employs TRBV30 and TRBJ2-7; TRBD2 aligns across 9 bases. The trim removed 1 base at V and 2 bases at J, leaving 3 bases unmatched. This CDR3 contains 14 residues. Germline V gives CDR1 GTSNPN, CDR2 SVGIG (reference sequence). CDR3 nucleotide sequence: TGTGCCTGGAGTGAGATAGCGGGAGCCTACGAGCAGTACTTC. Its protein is CAWSEIAGAYEQYF.

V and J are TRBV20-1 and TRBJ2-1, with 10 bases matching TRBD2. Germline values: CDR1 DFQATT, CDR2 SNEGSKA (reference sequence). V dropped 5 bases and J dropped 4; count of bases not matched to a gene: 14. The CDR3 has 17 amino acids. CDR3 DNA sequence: TGCAGTGCTCAAGATTTGGCTAGCGGGAGTTTATACAATGAGCAGTTCTTC. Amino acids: CSAQDLASGSLYNEQFF.

The CDR3 loop reads CASIEQGWEGNQPQHF. Here the CDR3 DNA reads TGTGCCAGTATCGAACAGGGTTGGGAGGGCAATCAGCCCCAGCATTTT. The V gene is TRBV19, the J gene TRBJ1-5; D is possibly TRBD1 (6 bases). Trimming stripped 7 bases from V and 2 bases from J, with 18 bases between. The CDR3 runs 16 residues. Germline V lookup: CDR1 LNHDA, CDR2 SQIVND (reference sequence).

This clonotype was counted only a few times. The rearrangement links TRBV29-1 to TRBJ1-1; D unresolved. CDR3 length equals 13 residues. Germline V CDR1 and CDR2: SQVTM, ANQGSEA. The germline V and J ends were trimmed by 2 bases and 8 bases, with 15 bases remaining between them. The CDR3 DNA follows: TGCAGCGTTGAAAGGCAGATCGTCCCCGAAGCTTTCTTT. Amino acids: CSVERQIVPEAFF. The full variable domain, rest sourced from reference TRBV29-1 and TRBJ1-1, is SAVISQKPSRDICQRGTSLTIQCQVDSQVTMMFWYRQQPGQSLTLIATANQGSEATYESGFVIDKFPISRPNLTFSTLTVSNMSPEDSSIYLCSVERQIVPEAFFGQGTRLTVV.

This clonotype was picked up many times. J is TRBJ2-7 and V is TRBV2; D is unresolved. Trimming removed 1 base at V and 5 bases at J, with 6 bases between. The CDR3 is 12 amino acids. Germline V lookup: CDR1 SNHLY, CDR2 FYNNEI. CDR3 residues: CASSEGIDEQYF. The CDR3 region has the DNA TGTGCCAGCAGTGAAGGAATTGACGAGCAGTACTTC.